Listed here are 20 T cell receptor beta chains from one sample, sequenced in a study of Graves' ophthalmopathy and Graves' hyperthyroidism. Amplified material comprised TCR beta CDR3 regions derived from RNA transcripts. HTBI primers served in a first-round RT-PCR, which a second-round multiplex PCR followed. MiXCR, run by TCRdb on the multiplex PCR reads, gives a single entry per CDR3 protein. The sample lists 400,000 or so distinct CDR3 sequences; 17% were seen once. Sequenced: peripheral blood. The receptors here all came from an adult woman with stable Graves' hyperthyroidism.

This clonotype was observed a handful of times. This chain uses TRBV29-1 with TRBJ1-2; 8 bases agree with TRBD1. J was trimmed by 8 bases and V by 2 bases; bases with no gene match: 4. The CDR3 covers 12 residues. The germline V gene encodes CDR1 SQVTM and CDR2 ANQGSEA. This chain's CDR3 is CSVEQGARGYTF. The CDR3 coding sequence is TGCAGCGTTGAACAGGGGGCGCGGGGCTACACCTTC.

This clonotype has a count of ten or more. The rearrangement uses TRBV7-8 and TRBJ2-7; D unresolved. The germline V and J ends were trimmed by 1 base and 3 bases, with 7 bases remaining between them. Per the germline V gene, CDR1 is SGHVS and CDR2 is FQNEAQ. The CDR3 loop spans 13 amino acids. The CDR3 coding sequence is TGTGCCAGCAGCTTAGGCGCAGGCTACGAGCAGTACTTC. It translates to CASSLGAGYEQYF. The full variable domain, rest sourced from reference TRBV7-8 and TRBJ2-7, is GAGVSQSPRYKVAKRGQDVALRCDPISGHVSLFWYQQALGQGPEFLTYFQNEAQLDKSGLPSDRFFAERPEGSVSTLKIQRTQQEDSAVYLCASSLGAGYEQYFGPGTRLTVT.

This clonotype occurred many times. The chain joins TRBV20-1 to TRBJ2-7; 10 bases align to TRBD2. The CDR3 spans 15 residues. Germline V lookup: CDR1 DFQATT, CDR2 SNEGSKA (reference sequence). The V segment lost 3 bases and the J segment 2 bases; nucleotides outside the gene matches: 7. The CDR3 loop reads CSARDSGRLTYEQYF. CDR3 bases: TGCAGTGCTAGGGATAGCGGGAGGTTAACCTACGAGCAGTACTTC.

A few counts support this clonotype. This rearrangement joins TRBV30 to TRBJ2-1; possible D gene TRBD2, 5 bases. The CDR3 sequence is 13 residues long. Looked up from germline, CDR1 is GTSNPN and CDR2 is SVGIG (reference sequence). V shed 0 bases and J shed 4 bases, with 7 bases lying between them. CDR3 region: CAWSVTGYNEQFF. CDR3 coding DNA: TGTGCCTGGAGTGTTACGGGATACAATGAGCAGTTCTTC.

This clonotype was counted at least ten times. The chain uses TRBV4-1 and TRBJ2-4; D remains unclear. Germline assignment: CDR1 MGHRA and CDR2 YSYEKL. The CDR3 runs to 15 residues. V was trimmed by 0 bases and J by 7 bases, leaving 13 bases between them. CDR3 amino acids: CASSQDTFDGNIQYF. The CDR3 nucleotides are TGCGCCAGCAGCCAAGATACTTTTGACGGGAACATTCAGTACTTC.

This clonotype was counted ten times or more. The chain has TRBV11-2 and TRBJ2-7; the D is unclear. There are 14 residues in the CDR3. Per germline, CDR1 SGHAT and CDR2 FQNNGV. Between the trimmed V and J ends, which lost 5 bases and 3 bases, there was a span of 14 bases. Here the CDR3 DNA reads TGTGCCAGCAGCCCCAGTCCAACCCTCTACGAGCAGTACTTC. It specifies CASSPSPTLYEQYF.

This clonotype was detected only once. The CDR3 loop is CSATLAGGPTYEQYF. CDR3 sequence (DNA): TGCAGTGCTACCTTAGCGGGAGGCCCAACCTACGAGCAGTACTTC. The chain couples TRBV20-1 to TRBJ2-7; 10 nucleotides line up with TRBD2. Germline-derived CDR1 and CDR2 are DFQATT and SNEGSKA (reference sequence). The CDR3 runs 15 residues. V trimming: 4 bases; J trimming: 2 bases; junction bases outside the gene matches: 8.

The table lists this clonotype with a few counts. The chain combines TRBV12-3 or TRBV12-4 with TRBJ2-7; possible D gene TRBD1, 6 bases. V lost 3 bases, J lost 4 bases, and 13 bases lay in between. There are 14 residues in the CDR3. CDR3 in amino acids: CASSFTDSEYEQYF. CDR3 nucleotides: TGTGCCAGCAGTTTTACGGACAGTGAATACGAGCAGTACTTC.

This clonotype showed up many times. The chain employs TRBV28 and TRBJ2-7; 8 bases are shared with TRBD1. Germline CDR1 MDHEN, CDR2 SYDVKM. The junction had 6 bases not matched to a gene; V was cut back by 3 bases and J by 2 bases. This CDR3 has 15 amino acids. CDR3 nucleotide sequence: TGTGCCAGCAGTTTGTCCGGGACAGGTGCCTACGAGCAGTACTTC. Translated, it gives CASSLSGTGAYEQYF.

This clonotype showed up just a few times. The chain links TRBV6-2 or TRBV6-3 to TRBJ2-7; tentative D call: TRBD2 (5 bases). CDR1 MNHEY and CDR2 SVGEGT come from the germline V gene. The CDR3 runs to 11 residues. Between the trimmed V and J ends, which lost 4 bases and 6 bases, there was a span of 7 bases. The CDR3 region is CASSSLVEQYF. The CDR3 bases are TGTGCCAGCAGTTCACTAGTCGAGCAGTACTTC.

This clonotype has at least ten counts. The chain employs TRBV29-1 and TRBJ2-7; 12 nucleotides match TRBD1. The CDR3 extends over 14 amino acids. V lost 7 bases and J lost 4; bases outside the gene matches: 8. Germline V gives CDR1 SQVTM, CDR2 ANQGSEA. The CDR3 region has the DNA TGCAGCGCTGGGGGACAGGGGGCAAGGTACGAGCAGTACTTC. This gives the protein CSAGGQGARYEQYF.

This clonotype showed up many times. The V gene is TRBV6-1, the J gene TRBJ1-2; tentatively, D is TRBD1 (6 bases). Germline-derived CDR1 and CDR2 are MNHNS and SASEGT. Trimming took 4 bases from V and 6 from J, leaving 9 bases between them. The CDR3 runs to 12 residues. As DNA, the CDR3 is TGTGCCAGCAGTGTAGGGGGAGATGGCTACACCTTC. Its translation: CASSVGGDGYTF.

This clonotype was seen at least ten times. V usage is TRBV20-1 and J usage is TRBJ2-7, with D possibly matching TRBD1 (5 bases). This CDR3 is built from 14 residues. CDR1 is DFQATT and CDR2 is SNEGSKA in the germline V gene (reference sequence). With 3 bases removed from V and 3 bases from J, the gap between germline ends came to 15 bases. CDR3 sequence reads: CSARLAQRGYEQYF. The CDR3 DNA is TGCAGTGCTAGGTTAGCCCAAAGGGGCTACGAGCAGTACTTC.

This clonotype was detected many times. The genes are TRBV27 and TRBJ2-2, with 9 bases identical to TRBD1. CDR1 and CDR2 from the germline V gene are MNHEY and SMNVEV (reference sequence). CDR3 length equals 15 residues. Trimming removed 6 bases from V and 1 base from J; junction bases left unmatched: 3. CDR3 loop: CASSRDRVNTGELFF. DNA for the CDR3: TGTGCCAGCAGCCGGGACAGGGTGAACACCGGGGAGCTGTTTTTT.

This clonotype was seen at least ten times. This chain connects TRBV12-3 or TRBV12-4 to TRBJ1-5; D is perhaps TRBD1 (6 bases). The CDR3 spans 15 residues. Trimming shortened V by 7 bases and J by 7 bases, and 20 bases separated the two germline ends. The CDR3 protein is CASTKGGKGGQPQHF. CDR3 bases: TGTGCCAGCACAAAAGGTGGGAAGGGGGGCCAGCCCCAGCATTTT.

J is TRBJ2-5 and V is TRBV20-1; D perhaps matches TRBD2 (5 bases). This CDR3 contains 13 residues. The germline gives CDR1 DFQATT, CDR2 SNEGSKA (reference sequence). V lost 5 bases and J lost 1, with 11 bases in between. Here the CDR3 DNA reads TGCAGTGCTGACCGGGGTTCCCAAGAGACCCAGTACTTC. This codes for CSADRGSQETQYF.

In its sample, this clonotype was seen many times. J is TRBJ1-1 and V is TRBV25-1; D is ambiguous. Germline V gives CDR1 MGHDK, CDR2 SYGVNS. The ends were cut back, 5 bases at V and 4 bases at J, with 17 bases in the middle. The CDR3 has 15 residues. The CDR3 nucleotides read TGTGCCAGCAGTATCACCCTCCCGGCGGGCACTGAAGCTTTCTTT. This gives the protein CASSITLPAGTEAFF.

The chain employs TRBV29-1 and TRBJ1-2; no reliable D call. The CDR3 has 11 amino acids. The V end was cut by 6 bases, the J end by 2 bases, with 7 bases between. Germline V lookup: CDR1 SQVTM, CDR2 ANQGSEA. CDR3 bases: TGCAGCGTACTCGAGAACTATGGCTACACCTTC. The encoded protein is CSVLENYGYTF.

In this sample, this clonotype turned up many times. The genes are TRBV2 and TRBJ2-5, with 10 bases aligning to TRBD1. V shed 6 bases, J shed 5 bases, and the junction held 12 bases outside the gene matches. There are 16 residues in the CDR3. Germline CDR1 reads SNHLY; CDR2 reads FYNNEI. CDR3 loop: CASRKDRGAFGETQYF. DNA for the CDR3: TGTGCCAGCAGAAAGGACAGGGGGGCCTTTGGGGAGACCCAGTACTTC. Filled out from reference TRBV2 and TRBJ2-5, the complete variable domain reads EPEVTQTPSHQVTQMGQEVILRCVPISNHLYFYWYRQILGQKVEFLVSFYNNEISEKSEIFDDQFSVERPDGSNFTLKIRSTKLEDSAMYFCASRKDRGAFGETQYFGPGTRLLVL.

This clonotype was seen many times. The chain employs TRBV2 and TRBJ2-7, with TRBD2 as a possible D gene (5 bases). Trimming took 3 bases from V and 2 from J, leaving 14 bases between them. The CDR3 has 15 amino acids. Germline V gene data show CDR1 as SNHLY and CDR2 as FYNNEI. CDR3 in DNA: TGTGCCAGCAGTGAGGAGAGGGCAAGAGCCTACGAGCAGTACTTC. This translates into CASSEERARAYEQYF.